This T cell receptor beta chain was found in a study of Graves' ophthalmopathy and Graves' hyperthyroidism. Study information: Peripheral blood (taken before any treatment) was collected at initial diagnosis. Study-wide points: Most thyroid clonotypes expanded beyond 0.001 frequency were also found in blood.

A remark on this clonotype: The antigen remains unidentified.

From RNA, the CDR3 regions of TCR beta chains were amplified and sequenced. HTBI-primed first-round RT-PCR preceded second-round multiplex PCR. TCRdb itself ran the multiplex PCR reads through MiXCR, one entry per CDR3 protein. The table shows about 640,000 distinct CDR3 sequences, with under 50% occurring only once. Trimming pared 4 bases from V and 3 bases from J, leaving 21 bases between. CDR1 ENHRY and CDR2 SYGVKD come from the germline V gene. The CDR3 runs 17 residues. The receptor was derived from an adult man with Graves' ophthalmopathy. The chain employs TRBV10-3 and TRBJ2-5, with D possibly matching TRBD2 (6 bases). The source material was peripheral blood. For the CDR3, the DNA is TGTGCCATCAGTGCCGGAGGGGAAAGGAACACTGAAGAGACCCAGTACTTC. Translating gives CAISAGGERNTEETQYF.